These 4 T cell receptor beta chains were sequenced from one sample in a study of T cell responses to AZD1222 COVID-19 vaccine. Some clones are missing from TCRdb's copy, which holds only in-frame ones; the method was immunoSEQ multiplex PCR. The data hold nearly 95,000 clones, with 90% observed a single time. The sequencing used peripheral blood, collected on day 0 of AZD1222 vaccination. The receptors were gathered from an adult in good health.

V and J are TRBV2 and TRBJ1-3; D gene ambiguous. The CDR3 totals 14 residues. V lost 6 bases and J lost 0, with 9 bases in between. The germline V gene has CDR1 SNHLY and CDR2 FYNNEI. The CDR3 DNA follows: TGTGCCAGCAGCGGAAGGTTCTCTGGAAACACCATATATTTT. This encodes CASSGRFSGNTIYF.

This chain connects TRBV6-5 to TRBJ2-7; tentatively, D is TRBD1 (5 bases). The CDR3 totals 14 residues. CDR1 MNHEY and CDR2 SVGAGI come from the germline V gene. V lost 3 bases to trimming and J lost 3 bases, with 12 bases between them. CDR3 residues: CASSYGRAHYEQYF. CDR3 nucleotide sequence: TGTGCCAGCAGTTATGGCAGGGCCCACTACGAGCAGTACTTC.

The chain couples TRBV2 to TRBJ1-3; weak D call: TRBD1 (6 bases). The CDR3 contains 13 residues. With 6 bases removed from V and 0 bases from J, the gap between germline ends came to 6 bases. Germline V gene data show CDR1 as SNHLY and CDR2 as FYNNEI. The CDR3 DNA is TGTGCCAGCAGACAGGGCTCTGGAAACACCATATATTTT. It specifies CASRQGSGNTIYF. The whole variable domain, remainder taken from reference TRBV2 and TRBJ1-3, is EPEVTQTPSHQVTQMGQEVILRCVPISNHLYFYWYRQILGQKVEFLVSFYNNEISEKSEIFDDQFSVERPDGSNFTLKIRSTKLEDSAMYFCASRQGSGNTIYFGEGSWLTVV.

This clone appeared once. The chain joins TRBV2 to TRBJ2-7; D unclear. The germline V gene has CDR1 SNHLY and CDR2 FYNNEI. This CDR3 is built from 13 residues. V dropped 5 bases and J dropped 0 bases, with 8 bases sitting between them. DNA for the CDR3: TGTGCCAGCAGTCCGACTCCCTCCTACGAGCAGTACTTC. Its translation is CASSPTPSYEQYF.